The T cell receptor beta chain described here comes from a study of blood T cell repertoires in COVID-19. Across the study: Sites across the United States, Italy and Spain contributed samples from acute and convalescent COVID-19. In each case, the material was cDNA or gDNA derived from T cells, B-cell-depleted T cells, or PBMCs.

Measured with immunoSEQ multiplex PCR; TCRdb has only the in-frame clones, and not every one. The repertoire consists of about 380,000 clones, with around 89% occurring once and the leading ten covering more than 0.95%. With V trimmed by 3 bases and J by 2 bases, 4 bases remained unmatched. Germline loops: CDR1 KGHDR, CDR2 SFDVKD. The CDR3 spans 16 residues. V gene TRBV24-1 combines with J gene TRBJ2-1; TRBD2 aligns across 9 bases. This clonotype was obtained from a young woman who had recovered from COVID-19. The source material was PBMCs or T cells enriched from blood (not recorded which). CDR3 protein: CATSDLSGGTYNEQFF. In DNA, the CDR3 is TGTGCCACCAGTGATCTAAGCGGGGGGACCTACAATGAGCAGTTCTTC.